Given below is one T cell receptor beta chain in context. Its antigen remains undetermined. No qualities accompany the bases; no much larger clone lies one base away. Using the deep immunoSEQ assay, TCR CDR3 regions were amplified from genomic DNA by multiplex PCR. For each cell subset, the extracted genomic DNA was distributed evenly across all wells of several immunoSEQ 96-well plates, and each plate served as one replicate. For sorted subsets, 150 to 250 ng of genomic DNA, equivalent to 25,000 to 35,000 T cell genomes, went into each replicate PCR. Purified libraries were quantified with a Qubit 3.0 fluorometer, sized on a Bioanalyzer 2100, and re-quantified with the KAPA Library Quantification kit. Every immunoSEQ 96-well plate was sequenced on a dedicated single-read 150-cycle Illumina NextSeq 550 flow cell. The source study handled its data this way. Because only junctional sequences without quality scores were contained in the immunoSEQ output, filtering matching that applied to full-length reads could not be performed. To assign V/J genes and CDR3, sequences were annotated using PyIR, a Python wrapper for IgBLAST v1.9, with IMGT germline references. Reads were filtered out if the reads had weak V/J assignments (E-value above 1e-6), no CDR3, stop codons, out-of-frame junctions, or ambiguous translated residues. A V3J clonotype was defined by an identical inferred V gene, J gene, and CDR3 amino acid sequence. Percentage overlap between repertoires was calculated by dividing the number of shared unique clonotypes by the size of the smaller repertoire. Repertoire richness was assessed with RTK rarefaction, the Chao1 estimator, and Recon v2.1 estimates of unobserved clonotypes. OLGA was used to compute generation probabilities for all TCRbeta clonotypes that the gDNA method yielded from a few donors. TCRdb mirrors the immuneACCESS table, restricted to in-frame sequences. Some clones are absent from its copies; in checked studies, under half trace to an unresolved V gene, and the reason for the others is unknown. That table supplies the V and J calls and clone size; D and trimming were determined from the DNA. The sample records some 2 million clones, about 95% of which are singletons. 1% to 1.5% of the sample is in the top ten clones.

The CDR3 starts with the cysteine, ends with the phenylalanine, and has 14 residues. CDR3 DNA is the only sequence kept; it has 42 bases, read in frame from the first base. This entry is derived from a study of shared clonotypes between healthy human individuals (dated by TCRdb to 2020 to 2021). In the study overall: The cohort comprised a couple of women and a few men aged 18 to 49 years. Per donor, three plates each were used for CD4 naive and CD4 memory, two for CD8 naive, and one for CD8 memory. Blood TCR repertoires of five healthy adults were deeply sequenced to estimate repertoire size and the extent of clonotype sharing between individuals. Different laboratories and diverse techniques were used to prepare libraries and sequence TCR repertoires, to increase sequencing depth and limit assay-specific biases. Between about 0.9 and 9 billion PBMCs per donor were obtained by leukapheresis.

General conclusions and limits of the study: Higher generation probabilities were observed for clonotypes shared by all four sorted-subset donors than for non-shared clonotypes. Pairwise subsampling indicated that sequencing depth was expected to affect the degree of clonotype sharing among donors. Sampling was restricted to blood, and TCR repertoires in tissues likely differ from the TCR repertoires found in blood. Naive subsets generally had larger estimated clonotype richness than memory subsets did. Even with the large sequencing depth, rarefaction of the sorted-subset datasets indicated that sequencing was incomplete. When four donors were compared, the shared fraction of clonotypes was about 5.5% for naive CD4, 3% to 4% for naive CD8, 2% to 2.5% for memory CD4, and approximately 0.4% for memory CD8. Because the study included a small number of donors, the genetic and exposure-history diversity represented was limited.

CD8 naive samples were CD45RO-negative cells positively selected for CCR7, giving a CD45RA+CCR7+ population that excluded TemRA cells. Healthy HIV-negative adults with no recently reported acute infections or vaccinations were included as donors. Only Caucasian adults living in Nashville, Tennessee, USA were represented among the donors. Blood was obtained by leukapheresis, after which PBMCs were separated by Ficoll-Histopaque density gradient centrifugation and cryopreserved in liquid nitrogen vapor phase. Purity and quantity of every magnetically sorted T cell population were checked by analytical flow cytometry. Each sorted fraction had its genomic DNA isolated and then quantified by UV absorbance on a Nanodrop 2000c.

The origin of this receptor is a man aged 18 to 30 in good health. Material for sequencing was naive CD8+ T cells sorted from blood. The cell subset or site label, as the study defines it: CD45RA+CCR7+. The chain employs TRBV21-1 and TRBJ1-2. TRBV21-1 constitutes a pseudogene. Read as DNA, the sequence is TGTGCCAGCAGCCCCGGGACCTCAGGCGATGGCTACACCTTC. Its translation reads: CASSPGTSGDGYTF.